This TCR beta chain was obtained from a study of T cell repertoires in cytomegalovirus infection. Study information: CMV epitopes used comprised recently identified HLA-C-restricted ones and well-studied HLA-B-restricted ones. CMV infection plus the matching HLA type was flagged by public TCR beta signatures. Study-level findings and limits: HLA-C-restricted, CMV-specific TCR beta clonotypes were dominant ex vivo.

Notes on this clonotype: Its specificity is not known.

The CDR3 totals 15 residues. The V segment lost 5 bases and the J segment 4 bases; nucleotides outside the gene matches: 5. Germline assignment: CDR1 MNHEY and CDR2 SVGEGT. Each CDR3 protein is one row after TCRdb ran MiXCR on the reads. The data show around 430,000 distinct CDR3 sequences, with under 45% seen just once and roughly two fifths held by the top ten. This specimen was cultured PBMCs, taken from culture after CMV antigen stimulation. The rearrangement links TRBV6-2 or TRBV6-3 to TRBJ2-3; 11 nucleotides align to TRBD2. The TCR originated in a human donor in good health (CMV status not recorded). Some clones in this sample may be carry-over from other donors' samples. The CDR3 nucleotides are TGTGCCAGCAGTACTAGCGGGGGTTGGGCAGATACGCAGTATTTT. As protein: CASSTSGGWADTQYF.